The clone carrying this T cell receptor (beta chain) showed up many times. Indicated time point: sample taken at primary tumor resection. Unsorted tumor, nontumor lung tissue or cryopreserved PBMC supplied the whole RNA. Untreated early-stage non-small cell lung cancer patients, 72 in total, were the donors. The data stem from a study of spatial heterogeneity in lung cancer. Study background: The count of detected beta-chain sequences consistently exceeded that of alpha-chain sequences.

The CDR3 is made up of 14 amino acids. The J segment lost 6 bases and the V segment lost 7 bases, leaving 7 bases of the junction unmatched. Germline V gene sequence: CDR1 SGHRS, CDR2 YFSETQ. In TCRdb, the 5' RACE reads were re-called with MiXCR into one record per CDR3 protein. The sample has about 90,000 distinct CDR3 sequences; approximately 8.5% are singletons. Sequenced here: PBMCs, sampled at surgery. The V and J genes are TRBV5-1 and TRBJ2-1, with 10 bases that match TRBD2. The receptor was derived from a male donor with early-stage non-small cell lung cancer. The CDR3 sequence is CASGTGLAVNEQFF. DNA of the CDR3: TGCGCCAGCGGCACAGGACTAGCGGTCAATGAGCAGTTCTTC.